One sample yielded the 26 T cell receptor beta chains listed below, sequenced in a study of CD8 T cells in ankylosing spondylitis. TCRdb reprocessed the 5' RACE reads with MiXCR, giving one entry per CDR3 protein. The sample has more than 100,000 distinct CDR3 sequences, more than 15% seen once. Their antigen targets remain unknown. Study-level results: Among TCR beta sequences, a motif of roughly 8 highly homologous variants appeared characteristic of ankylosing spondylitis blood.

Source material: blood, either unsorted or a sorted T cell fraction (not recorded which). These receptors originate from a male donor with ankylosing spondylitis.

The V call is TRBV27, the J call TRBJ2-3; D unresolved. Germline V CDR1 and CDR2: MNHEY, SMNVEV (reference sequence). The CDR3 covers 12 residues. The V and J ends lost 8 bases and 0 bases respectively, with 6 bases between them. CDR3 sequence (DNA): TGTGCCAGCCTAGGTAGCACAGATACGCAGTATTTT. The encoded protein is CASLGSTDTQYF.

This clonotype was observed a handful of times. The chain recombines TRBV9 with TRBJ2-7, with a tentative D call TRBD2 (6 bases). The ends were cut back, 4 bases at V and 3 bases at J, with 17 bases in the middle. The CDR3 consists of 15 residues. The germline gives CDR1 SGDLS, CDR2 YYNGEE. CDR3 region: CASSLTWEDNYEQYF. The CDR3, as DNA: TGTGCCAGCAGCCTAACCTGGGAGGATAACTACGAGCAGTACTTC.

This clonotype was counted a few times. The CDR3 nucleotides read TGTGCCTGGGGGGAGGACAGCGTCACAGATACGCAGTATTTT. Protein sequence: CAWGEDSVTDTQYF. The rearrangement uses TRBV30 and TRBJ2-3; either TRBD1 or TRBD2 may fit D (6 bases each). The CDR3 totals 14 residues. CDR1 is GTSNPN and CDR2 is SVGIG in the germline V gene (reference sequence). V was clipped by 5 bases and J by 2 bases, with 14 bases between them.

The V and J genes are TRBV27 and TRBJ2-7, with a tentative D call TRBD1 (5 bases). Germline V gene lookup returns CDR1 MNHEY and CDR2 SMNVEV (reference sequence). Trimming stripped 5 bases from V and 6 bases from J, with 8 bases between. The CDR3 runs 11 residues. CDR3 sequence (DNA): TGTGCCAGCAGTAGGGGTCGCGAGCAGTACTTC. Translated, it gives CASSRGREQYF.

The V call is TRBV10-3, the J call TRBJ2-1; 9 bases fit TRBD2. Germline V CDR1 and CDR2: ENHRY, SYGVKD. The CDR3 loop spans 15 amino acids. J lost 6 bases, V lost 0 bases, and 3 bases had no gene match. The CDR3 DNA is TGTGCCATCAGTGAGTCTAGCGGGAGCCCCAATGAGCAGTTCTTC. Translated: CAISESSGSPNEQFF.

CDR3 in amino acids: CASSLTASGPSYNEQFF. The CDR3 region has the DNA TGTGCCAGCAGCTTAACGGCTAGCGGCCCCTCCTACAATGAGCAGTTCTTC. V gene TRBV7-2 combines with J gene TRBJ2-1, with TRBD2 identical over 7 bases. This CDR3 has 17 amino acids. Per germline, CDR1 SGHTA and CDR2 FQGNSA. The junction had 7 bases not matched to a gene; V was cut back by 2 bases and J by 0 bases.

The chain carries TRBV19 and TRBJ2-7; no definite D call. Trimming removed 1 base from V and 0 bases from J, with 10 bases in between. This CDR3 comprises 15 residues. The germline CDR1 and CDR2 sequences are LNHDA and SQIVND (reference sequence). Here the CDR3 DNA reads TGTGCCAGTAGTATAGCTGGCAGTCTCTCCTACGAGCAGTACTTC. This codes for CASSIAGSLSYEQYF. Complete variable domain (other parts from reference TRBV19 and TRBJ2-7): DGGITQSPKYLFRKEGQNVTLSCEQNLNHDAMYWYRQDPGQGLRLIYYSQIVNDFQKGDIAEGYSVSREKKESFPLTVTSAQKNPTAFYLCASSIAGSLSYEQYFGPGTRLTVT.

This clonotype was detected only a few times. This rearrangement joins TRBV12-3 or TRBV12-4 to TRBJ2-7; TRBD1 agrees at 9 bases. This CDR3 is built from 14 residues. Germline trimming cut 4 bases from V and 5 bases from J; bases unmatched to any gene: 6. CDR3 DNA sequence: TGTGCCAGCAGTTCCCGGGACAGGGAGCACGAGCAGTACTTC. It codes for CASSSRDREHEQYF.

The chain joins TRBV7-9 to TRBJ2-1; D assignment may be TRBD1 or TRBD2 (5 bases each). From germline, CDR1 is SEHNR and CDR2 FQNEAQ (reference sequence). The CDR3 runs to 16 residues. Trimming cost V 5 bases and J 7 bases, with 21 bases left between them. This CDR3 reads CASSNPRVGEGNEQFF. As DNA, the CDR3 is TGTGCCAGCAGCAACCCCAGGGTGGGCGAGGGGAATGAGCAGTTCTTC.

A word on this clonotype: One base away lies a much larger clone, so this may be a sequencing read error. Here the CDR3 reads CSAREVLAEDPHNEQFF. Written as DNA, the CDR3 is TGCAGTGCTAGAGAGGTCCTAGCAGAAGATCCCCACAATGAGCAGTTCTTC. The chain has TRBV20-1 and TRBJ2-1; TRBD2 might be the D (5 bases). The CDR3 totals 17 residues. Germline V gene data show CDR1 as DFQATT and CDR2 as SNEGSKA (reference sequence). Trimming stripped 0 bases from V and 5 bases from J, with 20 bases between.

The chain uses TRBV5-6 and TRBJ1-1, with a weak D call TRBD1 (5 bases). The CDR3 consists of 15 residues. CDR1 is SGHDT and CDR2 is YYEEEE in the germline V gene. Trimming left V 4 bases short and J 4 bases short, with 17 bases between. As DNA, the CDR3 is TGTGCCAGCAGCGCTCCGGGACCGAGGAGCACTGAAGCTTTCTTT. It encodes CASSAPGPRSTEAFF.

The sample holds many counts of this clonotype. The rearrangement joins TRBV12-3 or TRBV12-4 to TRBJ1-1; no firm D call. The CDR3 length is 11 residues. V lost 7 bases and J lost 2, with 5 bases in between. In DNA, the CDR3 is TGTGCCAGCAACCGAAACACTGAAGCTTTCTTT. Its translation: CASNRNTEAFF.

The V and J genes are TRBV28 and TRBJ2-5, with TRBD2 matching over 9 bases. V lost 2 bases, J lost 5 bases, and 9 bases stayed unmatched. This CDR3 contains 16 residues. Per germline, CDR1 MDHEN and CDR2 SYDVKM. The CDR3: CASSLRASGIVETQYF. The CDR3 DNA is TGTGCCAGCAGTTTAAGGGCTAGCGGGATTGTGGAGACCCAGTACTTC.

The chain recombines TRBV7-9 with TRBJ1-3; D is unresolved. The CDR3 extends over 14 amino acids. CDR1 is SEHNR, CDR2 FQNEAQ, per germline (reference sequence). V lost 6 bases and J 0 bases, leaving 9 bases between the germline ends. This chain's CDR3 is CASSTRDSGNTIYF. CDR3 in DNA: TGTGCCAGCAGTACTAGGGACTCTGGAAACACCATATATTTT.

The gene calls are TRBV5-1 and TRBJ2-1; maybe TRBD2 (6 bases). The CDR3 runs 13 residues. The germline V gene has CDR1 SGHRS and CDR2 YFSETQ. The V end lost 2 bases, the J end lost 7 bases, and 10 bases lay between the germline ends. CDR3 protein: CASSLFRGNEQFF. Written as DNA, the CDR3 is TGCGCCAGCAGCTTATTCCGGGGGAATGAGCAGTTCTTC.

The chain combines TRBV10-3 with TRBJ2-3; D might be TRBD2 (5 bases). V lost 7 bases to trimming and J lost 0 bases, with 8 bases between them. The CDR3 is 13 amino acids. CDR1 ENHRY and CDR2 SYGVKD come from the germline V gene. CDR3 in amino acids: CAITAESTDTQYF. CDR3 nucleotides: TGTGCCATCACAGCGGAGAGCACAGATACGCAGTATTTT.

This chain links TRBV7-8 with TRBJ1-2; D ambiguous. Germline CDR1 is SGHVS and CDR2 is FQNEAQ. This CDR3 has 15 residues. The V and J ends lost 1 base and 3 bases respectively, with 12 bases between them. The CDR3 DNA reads TGTGCCAGCAGCTTAGGTTGGCAGCCAGACTATGGCTACACCTTC. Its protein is CASSLGWQPDYGYTF. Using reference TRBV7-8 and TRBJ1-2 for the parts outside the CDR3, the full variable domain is GAGVSQSPRYKVAKRGQDVALRCDPISGHVSLFWYQQALGQGPEFLTYFQNEAQLDKSGLPSDRFFAERPEGSVSTLKIQRTQQEDSAVYLCASSLGWQPDYGYTFGSGTRLTVV.

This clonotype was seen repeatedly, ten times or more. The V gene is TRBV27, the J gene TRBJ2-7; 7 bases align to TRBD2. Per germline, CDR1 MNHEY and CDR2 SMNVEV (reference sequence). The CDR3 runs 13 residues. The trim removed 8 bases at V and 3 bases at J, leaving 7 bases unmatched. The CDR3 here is CASGGEIGYEQYF. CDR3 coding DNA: TGTGCCAGCGGGGGGGAGATAGGCTACGAGCAGTACTTC.

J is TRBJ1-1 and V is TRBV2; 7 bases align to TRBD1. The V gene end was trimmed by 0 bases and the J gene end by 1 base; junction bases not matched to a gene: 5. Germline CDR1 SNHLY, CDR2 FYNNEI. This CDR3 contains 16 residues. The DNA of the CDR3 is TGTGCCAGCAGTGAAGCGATGGGACAGACGAACACTGAAGCTTTCTTT. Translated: CASSEAMGQTNTEAFF.

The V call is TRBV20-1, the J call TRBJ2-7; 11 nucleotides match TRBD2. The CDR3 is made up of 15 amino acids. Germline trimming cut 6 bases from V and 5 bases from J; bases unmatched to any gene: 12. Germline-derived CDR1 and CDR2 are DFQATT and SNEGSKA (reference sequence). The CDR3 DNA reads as TGCAGTGCGCGATCGCCGGGACTAGCGGACGACGAGCAGTACTTC. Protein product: CSARSPGLADDEQYF.

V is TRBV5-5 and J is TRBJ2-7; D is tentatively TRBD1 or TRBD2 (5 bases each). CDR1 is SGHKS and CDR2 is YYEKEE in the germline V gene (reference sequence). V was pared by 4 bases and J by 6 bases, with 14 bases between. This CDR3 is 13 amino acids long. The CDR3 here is CASSPRAGLEQYF. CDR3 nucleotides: TGTGCCAGCAGCCCCAGGGCGGGTCTCGAGCAGTACTTC.

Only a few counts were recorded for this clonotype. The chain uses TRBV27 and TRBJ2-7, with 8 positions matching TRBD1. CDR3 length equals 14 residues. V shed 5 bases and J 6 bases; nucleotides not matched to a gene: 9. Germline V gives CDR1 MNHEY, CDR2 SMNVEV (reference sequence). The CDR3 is CASSNTGQGPEQYF. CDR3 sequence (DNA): TGTGCCAGCAGTAACACCGGACAGGGTCCCGAGCAGTACTTC.

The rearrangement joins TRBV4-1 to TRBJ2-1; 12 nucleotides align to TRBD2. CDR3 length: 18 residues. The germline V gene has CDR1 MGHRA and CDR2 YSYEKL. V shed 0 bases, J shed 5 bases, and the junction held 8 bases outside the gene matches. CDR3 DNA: TGCGCCAGCAGCCAAGATATCCTAGCGGGAGGGCCTCACAATGAGCAGTTCTTC. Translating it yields CASSQDILAGGPHNEQFF.

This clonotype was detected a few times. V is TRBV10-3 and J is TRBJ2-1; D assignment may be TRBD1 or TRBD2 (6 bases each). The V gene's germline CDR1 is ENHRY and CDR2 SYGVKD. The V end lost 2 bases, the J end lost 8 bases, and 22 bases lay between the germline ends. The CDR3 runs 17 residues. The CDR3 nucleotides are TGTGCCATCAGTGAGGAGAGGGGCGGGACACCTGGCGATGAGCAGTTCTTC. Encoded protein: CAISEERGGTPGDEQFF.

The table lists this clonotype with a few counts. The CDR3 DNA reads TGTGCCAGCAGTTTGCCTGGACTAGAAATTCACGAGCAGTACTTC. It yields the protein CASSLPGLEIHEQYF. The rearrangement uses TRBV27 and TRBJ2-7, with 7 bases that match TRBD2. Unmatched junction bases numbered 10, after V lost 3 bases and J lost 5 bases. The CDR3 runs 15 residues. The germline V gene encodes CDR1 MNHEY and CDR2 SMNVEV (reference sequence).

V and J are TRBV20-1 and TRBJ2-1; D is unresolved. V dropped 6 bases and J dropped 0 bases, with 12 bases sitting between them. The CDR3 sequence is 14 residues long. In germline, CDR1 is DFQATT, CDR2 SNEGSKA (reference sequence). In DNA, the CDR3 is TGCAGTGCGATCTTAGGAAGCTCCTACAATGAGCAGTTCTTC. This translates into CSAILGSSYNEQFF.